This section outlines one T cell receptor beta chain sequence together with its context. Its specificity is not known. The sample is drawn from a study of CD8+ T cells in alopecia areata. The overall study: At a dose of 5 to 10 mg twice daily, oral tofacitinib was given to treated patients.

V was clipped by 4 bases and J by 5 bases, with 14 bases between them. This CDR3 is 14 amino acids long. Germline CDR1 reads LGHNA; CDR2 reads YSLEER. Extraction of RNA preceded its reverse transcription into cDNA, which served as the sequencing template. Sequencing used immunoSEQ multiplex PCR; TCRdb keeps in-frame clones, though not all of them. Here the sample spans around 200,000 clones, approximately 55% being singletons. Treatment defined: oral pan-JAK inhibitor, 5-10 mg twice daily. Findings and caveats of the study: The study found tofacitinib significantly decreased scalp clonality and expanded CD8+ clones among the top 100. Many expanded lesional clones persisted during tofacitinib (in both scalp and blood).

This TCR came from a human donor with alopecia areata. The chain uses TRBV4-3 and TRBJ2-5, with D possibly being TRBD1 (8 bases). The source material was CD8+ T cells sorted from blood, sampled at week 24, from a patient treated with tofacitinib. CDR3 in amino acids: CASSLDRGGETQYF. In DNA form, the CDR3 reads TGCGCCAGCAGCCTCGACAGGGGAGGGGAGACCCAGTACTTC.